This TCR beta chain was captured by sequencing in a study of shared clonotypes between healthy human individuals. Germline loops: CDR1 SGHVS, CDR2 FQNEAQ. The ends were cut back, 0 bases at V and 7 bases at J, with 7 bases in the middle. The CDR3 contains 13 residues. Repertoires were generated with immunoSEQ multiplex PCR, while TCRdb's copy carries only in-frame clones and drops some. The sample lists 1.6 million or so clones, 98% to 99% occurring once. A word on this clone: Its antigen is still unknown.

Study-wide results and caveats: Between a handful of donors, naive CD4 clonotypes were shared at a level of around 4.9%.

The rearrangement links TRBV7-8 to TRBJ1-5; no clear D gene. This sequence was found in a man aged 30 to 39 in good health. Sequencing was done on a sample of naive CD4+ T cells sorted from blood. The subset denotes: CD45RA+ positively selected. As DNA, the CDR3 is TGTGCCAGCAGCTTAGCACCCATACAGCCCCAGCATTTT. Protein product: CASSLAPIQPQHF.